A single TCR beta chain is shown here with its context. V lost 0 bases and J 1 base, leaving 9 bases between the germline ends. CDR3 size: 14 residues. Germline CDR1 and CDR2: GTSNPN and SVGIG (reference sequence). These data come from a study of cytomegalovirus exposure and HLA in healthy donors. In the PCR, 60 Vbeta and 13 Jbeta primers were used. Using immunoSEQ multiplex PCR, the repertoire was profiled, and TCRdb retains in-frame clones only, with some absent. The sample has fewer than 5,500 clones; around 85% are singletons. Sequencing was carried out using PBMCs. This sequence originates from a woman in her 40s in good health and CMV-seropositive. The genes are TRBV30 and TRBJ1-1; TRBD1 might be the D (5 bases). The CDR3 loop reads CAWSVGGPNTEAFF. CDR3 nucleotide sequence: TGTGCCTGGAGTGTGGGGGGACCGAACACTGAAGCTTTCTTT.